The 32 T cell receptor beta chains below were found in one sample sequenced in a study of vaccination and CD4 T cells after COVID-19. These receptors' antigens are unknown. The Oncomine TCR Beta short-read assay was applied to DNA of cultured CD4+ T cells. TCRdb used MiXCR to reprocess the PCR reads, holding one entry per CDR3 protein. This table holds about 13,000 distinct CDR3 sequences, about 43% found once. The treatment is: approximately 9-day PBMC culture with coronavirus spike peptide pools or control peptides (ViraFEST assay). Input material: CD4+ T cells from blood, cultured in vitro. Every receptor here comes from a human donor who had recovered from COVID-19.

This chain uses TRBV12-3 or TRBV12-4 with TRBJ2-2, with TRBD2 identical over 9 bases. The CDR3 is made up of 15 amino acids. The V gene end was trimmed by 7 bases and the J gene end by 5 bases; junction bases not matched to a gene: 8. This chain's CDR3 is CASKILAGTTGELFF. DNA of the CDR3: TGTGCCAGCAAAATTCTAGCGGGGACGACCGGGGAGCTGTTTTTT.

The chain has TRBV2 and TRBJ2-7; TRBD1 agrees at 7 bases. With V trimmed by 5 bases and J by 2 bases, 9 bases remained unmatched. This CDR3 contains 15 residues. Germline CDR1 and CDR2: SNHLY and FYNNEI. The CDR3 loop reads CASSQTRTGPYEQYF. DNA of the CDR3: TGTGCCAGCAGTCAAACTCGGACAGGCCCCTACGAGCAGTACTTC.

This clonotype showed up just a few times. This CDR3 reads CASSERRDTQYF. The CDR3 coding sequence is TGTGCCAGCAGTGAACGAAGAGATACGCAGTATTTT. This rearrangement joins TRBV25-1 to TRBJ2-3; D remains ambiguous. CDR1 and CDR2 from the germline V gene are MGHDK and SYGVNS. V was shortened by 2 bases and J by 5 bases, with 5 bases between the two germline ends. The CDR3 is 12 amino acids. Drawing the rest from reference TRBV25-1 and TRBJ2-3, the complete variable domain is EADIYQTPRYLVIGTGKKITLECSQTMGHDKMYWYQQDPGMELHLIHYSYGVNSTEKGDLSSESTVSRIRTEHFPLTLESARPSHTSQYLCASSERRDTQYFGPGTRLTVL.

The V and J genes are TRBV3-1 and TRBJ2-3; D ambiguous. V was trimmed by 4 bases and J by 0 bases, leaving 11 bases between them. This CDR3 has 15 residues. CDR1 and CDR2 (germline): LGHDT, YNNKEL (reference sequence). The CDR3 DNA follows: TGTGCCAGCAGCCCCCTAGGTACTAGCACAGATACGCAGTATTTT. This sequence encodes CASSPLGTSTDTQYF.

The V gene is TRBV6-2 or TRBV6-3, the J gene TRBJ1-5; possibly TRBD1 for D (6 bases). The CDR3 has 13 residues. The germline V gene has CDR1 MNHEY and CDR2 SVGEGT. V lost 0 bases, J lost 10 bases, and 10 bases lay in between. Written as DNA, the CDR3 is TGTGCCAGCAGTTACTCATCGGGGGGCCCCCAGCATTTT. This encodes CASSYSSGGPQHF.

A few counts support this clonotype. This chain links TRBV6-1 with TRBJ1-4; no firm D call. CDR1 is MNHNS, CDR2 SASEGT, per germline. The ends were cut back, 4 bases at V and 0 bases at J, with 3 bases in the middle. This CDR3 is 13 amino acids long. The CDR3 DNA sequence: TGTGCCAGCAGTGGGTCAACTAATGAAAAACTGTTTTTT. Translating gives CASSGSTNEKLFF.

This clonotype was found a few times. The CDR3 DNA is TGTGCCACCAGTGATTGGACAGGCGGCATGTACAATGAGCAGTTCTTC. As protein: CATSDWTGGMYNEQFF. This chain joins TRBV24-1 and TRBJ2-1, with TRBD1 identical over 7 bases. Trimming took 2 bases from V and 4 from J; bases not matched to a gene: 7. The germline gives CDR1 KGHDR, CDR2 SFDVKD. The CDR3 extends over 16 amino acids.

The V gene is TRBV5-1, the J gene TRBJ2-1, with 8 bases aligning to TRBD2. Trimming took 3 bases from V and 2 from J; bases not matched to a gene: 4. This CDR3 is 15 amino acids long. The germline CDR1 and CDR2 sequences are SGHRS and YFSETQ. The CDR3 DNA follows: TGCGCCAGCAGCTCAAGCGGGGGACCCTACAATGAGCAGTTCTTC. Residues: CASSSSGGPYNEQFF. Looking up the rest from reference TRBV5-1 and TRBJ2-1 gives the full variable domain: KAGVTQTPRYLIKTRGQQVTLSCSPISGHRSVSWYQQTPGQGLQFLFEYFSETQRNKGNFPGRFSGRQFSNSRSEMNVSTLELGDSALYLCASSSSGGPYNEQFFGPGTRLTVL.

V and J are TRBV27 and TRBJ2-7; a possible D gene is TRBD2 (6 bases). The CDR3 runs to 14 residues. Trimming removed 5 bases from V and 6 bases from J, with 17 bases in between. Germline CDR1 MNHEY, CDR2 SMNVEV (reference sequence). As DNA, the CDR3 is TGTGCCAGCAGTGCCGCAGGCGCCGGGGGCGAGCAGTACTTC. Its translation: CASSAAGAGGEQYF.

The chain recombines TRBV20-1 with TRBJ2-7, with a possible D match to TRBD1 (5 bases). Germline CDR1 reads DFQATT; CDR2 reads SNEGSKA (reference sequence). The CDR3 has 12 amino acids. The V end was cut by 4 bases, the J end by 5 bases, with 12 bases between. The CDR3 coding sequence is TGCAGTGCTACCCCAGGCAGGGACGAGCAGTACTTC. It codes for CSATPGRDEQYF.

This clonotype showed up just a few times. The chain combines TRBV20-1 with TRBJ2-1, with TRBD2 matching over 9 bases. The CDR3 is 14 residues long. Germline trimming cut 3 bases from V and 4 bases from J; bases unmatched to any gene: 4. Germline V gene lookup returns CDR1 DFQATT and CDR2 SNEGSKA (reference sequence). The CDR3 loop is CSASRLAAYNEQFF. The CDR3 bases are TGCAGTGCTAGTAGACTAGCGGCATACAATGAGCAGTTCTTC.

This clonotype has only a few counts. This chain connects TRBV20-1 to TRBJ1-5, with a possible D match to TRBD1 (6 bases). With 0 bases removed from V and 9 bases from J, the gap between germline ends came to 15 bases. CDR3 size: 14 residues. CDR1 DFQATT and CDR2 SNEGSKA come from the germline V gene (reference sequence). The CDR3 is CSARDPGGEGPQHF. Written as DNA, the CDR3 is TGCAGTGCTAGAGATCCCGGGGGCGAAGGGCCCCAGCATTTT.

This clonotype has only a few counts. The gene calls are TRBV7-9 and TRBJ2-4, with TRBD1 matching 7 bases. In germline, CDR1 is SEHNR, CDR2 FQNEAQ (reference sequence). Trimming took 4 bases from V and 4 from J; bases not matched to a gene: 7. The CDR3 is made up of 15 amino acids. Here the CDR3 reads CASSSGAGGKNIQYF. The CDR3 coding sequence is TGTGCCAGCAGCTCAGGGGCAGGGGGTAAAAACATTCAGTACTTC.

This clonotype is deemed medium-sized. In nucleotides, the CDR3 is TGTGCCAGCAACTCAGGGAACTATGGCTACACCTTC. This sequence encodes CASNSGNYGYTF. This rearrangement joins TRBV2 to TRBJ1-2; perhaps TRBD1 as D (5 bases). Germline V gene lookup returns CDR1 SNHLY and CDR2 FYNNEI. Trimming removed 7 bases at V and 2 bases at J, with 8 bases between. This CDR3 is 12 amino acids long.

The V and J genes are TRBV5-1 and TRBJ2-2, with 12 bases lining up with TRBD2. The CDR3 is 15 amino acids. V dropped 4 bases and J dropped 3; count of bases not matched to a gene: 1. Germline CDR1 reads SGHRS; CDR2 reads YFSETQ. CDR3 region: CASSRLAGDTGELFF. As DNA, the CDR3 is TGCGCCAGCAGCAGACTAGCGGGGGACACCGGGGAGCTGTTTTTT. The variable domain in full, with the rest retrieved from reference TRBV5-1 and TRBJ2-2, is KAGVTQTPRYLIKTRGQQVTLSCSPISGHRSVSWYQQTPGQGLQFLFEYFSETQRNKGNFPGRFSGRQFSNSRSEMNVSTLELGDSALYLCASSRLAGDTGELFFGEGSRLTVL.

This clonotype was observed a few times. V gene TRBV20-1 combines with J gene TRBJ2-5; tentative D call: TRBD1 (5 bases). V was cut by 2 bases and J by 5 bases, with 6 bases left in between. This CDR3 has 11 residues. Germline V gives CDR1 DFQATT, CDR2 SNEGSKA (reference sequence). In DNA form, the CDR3 reads TGCAGTGCTAGAAAGGGGGAGACCCAGTACTTC. Protein: CSARKGETQYF.

This chain uses TRBV20-1 with TRBJ2-1; D is ambiguous. The CDR3 runs 11 residues. Germline-derived CDR1 and CDR2 are DFQATT and SNEGSKA (reference sequence). V lost 7 bases to trimming and J lost 8 bases, with 12 bases between them. Here the CDR3 DNA reads TGCAGTGGTTATTCTGTCGATGAGCAGTTCTTC. Protein product: CSGYSVDEQFF.

The V gene is TRBV2, the J gene TRBJ2-1; D is unclear. V gave up 8 bases and J gave up 0 bases, with 14 bases separating them. The CDR3 covers 15 residues. CDR1 SNHLY and CDR2 FYNNEI come from the germline V gene. CDR3 sequence reads: CASPHRRGSYNEQFF. Here the CDR3 DNA reads TGTGCCAGCCCTCACCGGCGCGGCTCCTACAATGAGCAGTTCTTC.

This clonotype has only a few counts. The CDR3 DNA reads TGTGCCACCAGTGCCCTTGGGGTGGGGACAGATACGCAGTATTTT. This sequence encodes CATSALGVGTDTQYF. The V gene is TRBV24-1, the J gene TRBJ2-3, with unresolved D. The CDR3 spans 15 residues. Germline CDR1 is KGHDR and CDR2 is SFDVKD. The ends were cut back, 5 bases at V and 3 bases at J, with 14 bases in the middle.

The rearrangement joins TRBV7-3 to TRBJ2-1, with 7 bases identical to TRBD2. Germline V CDR1 and CDR2: SGHTA, FQGTGA. V was pared by 5 bases and J by 5 bases, with 9 bases of the junction left unmatched. CDR3 length: 15 residues. Here the CDR3 DNA reads TGTGCCAGCAGCCTTTGGGCTAGCGGTAACAATGAGCAGTTCTTC. Amino acid sequence: CASSLWASGNNEQFF.

The gene calls are TRBV7-2 and TRBJ2-7, with 7 bases identical to TRBD2. Per the germline V gene, CDR1 is SGHTA and CDR2 is FQGNSA. This CDR3 contains 15 residues. The J segment lost 2 bases and the V segment lost 1 base, leaving 5 bases of the junction unmatched. CDR3 nucleotides: TGTGCCAGCAGCTTAGTCGGGGGAGGGACCTACGAGCAGTACTTC. Translated: CASSLVGGGTYEQYF.

This clonotype was seen a handful of times. The chain combines TRBV11-2 with TRBJ1-1, with D possibly being TRBD1 (6 bases). This CDR3 contains 14 residues. The ends were cut back, 2 bases at V and 3 bases at J, with 10 bases in the middle. In germline, CDR1 is SGHAT, CDR2 FQNNGV. This chain's CDR3 is CASSLYRGDTEAFF. The CDR3 coding sequence is TGTGCCAGCAGCTTATATAGGGGGGACACTGAAGCTTTCTTT.

This sequence joins TRBV20-1 and TRBJ1-3; D not certain. The V gene lost 0 bases and the J gene lost 0 bases, with 15 bases spanning the gap. From germline, CDR1 is DFQATT and CDR2 SNEGSKA (reference sequence). CDR3 length: 17 amino acids. Here the CDR3 DNA reads TGCAGTGCTAGAGAGGGTCCGGGCTACAACTCTGGAAACACCATATATTTT. This gives the protein CSAREGPGYNSGNTIYF.

This rearrangement joins TRBV11-1 to TRBJ2-7; 7 bases fit TRBD1. Trimming at V came to 4 bases and at J to 4 bases, leaving 4 bases not matched to a gene. Germline V lookup: CDR1 SGHAT, CDR2 FQDESV (reference sequence). This CDR3 contains 13 residues. The CDR3 coding sequence is TGTGCCAGCAGCTCGTTACAGGGGTACGAGCAGTACTTC. Amino acids: CASSSLQGYEQYF.

This clonotype has more than one count but fewer than ten. The genes are TRBV6-5 and TRBJ2-2; D is unclear. The length of the CDR3 is 16 residues. The ends were cut back, 2 bases at V and 3 bases at J, with 13 bases in the middle. Germline CDR1 is MNHEY and CDR2 is SVGAGI. CDR3 DNA: TGTGCCAGCAGTTACGGCTGGAGTGGAGACACCGGGGAGCTGTTTTTT. As protein: CASSYGWSGDTGELFF.

CDR3 amino acids: CASSPGVGGNSPLHF. Written as DNA, the CDR3 is TGTGCCAGCAGCCCCGGGGTAGGCGGGAATTCACCCCTCCACTTT. The J gene is TRBJ1-6, the V gene TRBV3-1; D ambiguous. Trimming took off 4 bases at V and 7 bases at J, with 14 bases between the two ends. Per germline, CDR1 LGHDT and CDR2 YNNKEL (reference sequence). The CDR3 has 15 amino acids.

The count of this clonotype is one. One junction end disagrees with the germline gene, perhaps due to a read error. V gene TRBV10-3 combines with J gene TRBJ2-5; unclear D gene. CDR3 length equals 15 residues. Germline V lookup: CDR1 ENHRY, CDR2 SYGVKD. CDR3 bases: TGCGCCATCAGTGACCATAAACTCCTTCAAGAGACCCAGTACTTC. Its protein is CAISDHKLLQETQYF.

There are a few counts of this clonotype. An end of the junction does not agree with germline; a read error may underlie this. The chain is built from TRBV20-1 and TRBJ1-1, with a tentative D call TRBD1 (6 bases). Germline V gene data show CDR1 as DFQATT and CDR2 as SNEGSKA (reference sequence). The CDR3 is made up of 17 amino acids. CDR3 sequence: CSASLWENRAGNGEEHF. In DNA, the CDR3 is TGCAGTGCGAGCCTCTGGGAAAACAGGGCCGGAAACGGGGAAGAACACTTT.

This clonotype was counted between two and nine times. CDR3 coding DNA: TGCAGTGCTCTCGGACAGGGGGCCGGGGAGCTGTTTTTT. As protein: CSALGQGAGELFF. The rearrangement joins TRBV20-1 to TRBJ2-2, with 10 bases identical to TRBD1. CDR3 length equals 13 residues. Germline CDR1 and CDR2: DFQATT and SNEGSKA (reference sequence). The ends lost 5 bases at V and 6 bases at J; junction bases unmatched: 3.

J is TRBJ1-1 and V is TRBV20-1; D unclear. Germline CDR1 and CDR2: DFQATT and SNEGSKA (reference sequence). V dropped 4 bases and J dropped 0 bases, with 9 bases sitting between them. The CDR3 length is 13 residues. Here the CDR3 DNA reads TGCAGTGCTATATTACAGTTGAACACTGAAGCTTTCTTT. As protein: CSAILQLNTEAFF.

The chain recombines TRBV6-5 with TRBJ1-4, with TRBD1 identical over 9 bases. V gave up 4 bases and J gave up 5 bases; unmatched junction bases: 8. This CDR3 comprises 16 residues. Germline assignment: CDR1 MNHEY and CDR2 SVGAGI. The CDR3 protein is CASSFRRQGENEKLFF. DNA for the CDR3: TGTGCCAGCAGTTTTCGACGACAGGGGGAGAATGAAAAACTGTTTTTT.

This clonotype is medium-sized. J is TRBJ1-1 and V is TRBV6-1; the D gene is possibly TRBD1 (5 bases). This CDR3 has 14 amino acids. CDR1 is MNHNS and CDR2 is SASEGT in the germline V gene. Trimming left V 7 bases short and J 3 bases short, with 15 bases between. CDR3 DNA: TGTGCCAGCACCCGAAGCAGGGTGGACACTGAAGCTTTCTTT. Encoded protein: CASTRSRVDTEAFF.